One sample yielded the 3 T cell receptor beta chains listed below, sequenced in a study of CD8+ T cells in alopecia areata. Treatment of the sample: oral pan-JAK inhibitor, 5-10 mg twice daily. Extraction and reverse transcription of RNA yielded cDNA as the sequencing template. The method was immunoSEQ multiplex PCR; TCRdb's version includes in-frame clones alone and lacks a portion of them. The table records under 150,000 clones, roughly 50% of them present only once. Material: CD4+ T cells sorted from blood, obtained at week 24, from a patient treated with tofacitinib. Receptors originate from a human donor with alopecia areata.

The genes are TRBV10-3 and TRBJ1-1; D unresolved. CDR1 is ENHRY and CDR2 is SYGVKD in the germline V gene. The germline V and J ends were trimmed by 10 bases and 8 bases, with 14 bases remaining between them. This CDR3 spans 11 amino acids. The CDR3 DNA reads TGTGCCACCAGAGTGGTGGAAGAAGCTTTCTTT. Translation: CATRVVEEAFF.

The chain uses TRBV6-5 and TRBJ2-3; 7 bases line up with TRBD2. Germline V CDR1 and CDR2: MNHEY, SVGAGI. The CDR3 is 15 residues long. J lost 2 bases, V lost 6 bases, and 8 bases had no gene match. The CDR3 DNA reads TGTGCCAGCAGCCATAACGGGGGGACCACAGATACGCAGTATTTT. As protein: CASSHNGGTTDTQYF.

V gene TRBV30 combines with J gene TRBJ1-4; 9 bases are shared with TRBD1. This CDR3 contains 17 residues. The ends lost 8 bases at V and 4 bases at J; junction bases unmatched: 17. The germline CDR1 and CDR2 sequences are GTSNPN and SVGIG (reference sequence). CDR3 loop: CAGAGTGGASSNEKLFF. In DNA form, the CDR3 reads TGTGCCGGGGCAGGAACAGGGGGCGCTTCTAGTAATGAAAAACTGTTTTTT.